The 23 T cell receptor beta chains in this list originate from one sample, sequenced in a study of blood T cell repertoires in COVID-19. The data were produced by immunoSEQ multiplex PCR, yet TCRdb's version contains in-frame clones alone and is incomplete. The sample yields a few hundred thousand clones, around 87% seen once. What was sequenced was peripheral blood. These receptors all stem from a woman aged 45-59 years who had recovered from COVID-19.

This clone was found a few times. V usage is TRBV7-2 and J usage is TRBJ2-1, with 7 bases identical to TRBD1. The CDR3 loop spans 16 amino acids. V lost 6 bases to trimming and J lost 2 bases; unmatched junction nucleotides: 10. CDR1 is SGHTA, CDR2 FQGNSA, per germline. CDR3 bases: TGTGCCAGCAGGCCAATGACAGGGTCGACCTACAATGAGCAGTTCTTC. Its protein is CASRPMTGSTYNEQFF.

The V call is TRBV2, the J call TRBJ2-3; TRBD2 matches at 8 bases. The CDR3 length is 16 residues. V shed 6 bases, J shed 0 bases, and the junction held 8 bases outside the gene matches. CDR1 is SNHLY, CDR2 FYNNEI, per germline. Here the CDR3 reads CASSLILAASTDTQYF. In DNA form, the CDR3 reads TGTGCCAGCAGCTTAATACTAGCGGCTAGCACAGATACGCAGTATTTT. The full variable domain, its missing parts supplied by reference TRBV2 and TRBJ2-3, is EPEVTQTPSHQVTQMGQEVILRCVPISNHLYFYWYRQILGQKVEFLVSFYNNEISEKSEIFDDQFSVERPDGSNFTLKIRSTKLEDSAMYFCASSLILAASTDTQYFGPGTRLTVL.

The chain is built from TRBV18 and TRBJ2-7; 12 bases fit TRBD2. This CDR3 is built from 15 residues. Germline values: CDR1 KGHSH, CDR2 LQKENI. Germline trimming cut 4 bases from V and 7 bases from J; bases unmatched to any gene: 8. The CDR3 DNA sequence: TGTGCCAGCTCACGCCGACTAGCGGGAGAATATGAGCAGTACTTC. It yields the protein CASSRRLAGEYEQYF. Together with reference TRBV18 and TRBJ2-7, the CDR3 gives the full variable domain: NAGVMQNPRHLVRRRGQEARLRCSPMKGHSHVYWYRQLPEEGLKFMVYLQKENIIDESGMPKERFSAEFPKEGPSILRIQQVVRGDSAAYFCASSRRLAGEYEQYFGPGTRLTVT.

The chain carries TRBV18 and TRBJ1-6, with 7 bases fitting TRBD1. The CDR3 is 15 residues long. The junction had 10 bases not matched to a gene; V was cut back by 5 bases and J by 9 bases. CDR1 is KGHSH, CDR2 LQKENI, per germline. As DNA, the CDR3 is TGTGCCAGCTCATACCGTGACAGGGATGCTTCACCCCTCCACTTT. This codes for CASSYRDRDASPLHF.

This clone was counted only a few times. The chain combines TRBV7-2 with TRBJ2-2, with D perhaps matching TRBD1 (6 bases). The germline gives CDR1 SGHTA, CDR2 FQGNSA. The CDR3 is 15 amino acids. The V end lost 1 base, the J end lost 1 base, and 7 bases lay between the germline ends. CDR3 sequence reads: CASSLEGQNTGELFF. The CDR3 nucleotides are TGTGCCAGCAGCTTAGAGGGACAGAACACCGGGGAGCTGTTTTTT.

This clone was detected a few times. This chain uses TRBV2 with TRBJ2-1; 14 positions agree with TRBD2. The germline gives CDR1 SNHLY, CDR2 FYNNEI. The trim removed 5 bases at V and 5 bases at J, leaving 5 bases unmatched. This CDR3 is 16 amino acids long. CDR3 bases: TGTGCCAGCAGTAAAGGGACTAGCGGGAGTAACAATGAGCAGTTCTTC. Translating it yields CASSKGTSGSNNEQFF.

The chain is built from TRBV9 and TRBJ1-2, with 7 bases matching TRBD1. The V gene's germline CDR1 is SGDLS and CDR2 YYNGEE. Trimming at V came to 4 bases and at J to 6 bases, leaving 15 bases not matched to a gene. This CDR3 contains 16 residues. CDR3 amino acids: CASSSPGTDTPNGYTF. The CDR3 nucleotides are TGTGCCAGCAGCTCCCCCGGGACAGATACACCGAATGGCTACACCTTC. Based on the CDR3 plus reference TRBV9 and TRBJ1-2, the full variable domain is DSGVTQTPKHLITATGQRVTLRCSPRSGDLSVYWYQQSLDQGLQFLIQYYNGEERAKGNILERFSAQQFPDLHSELNLSSLELGDSALYFCASSSPGTDTPNGYTFGSGTRLTVV.

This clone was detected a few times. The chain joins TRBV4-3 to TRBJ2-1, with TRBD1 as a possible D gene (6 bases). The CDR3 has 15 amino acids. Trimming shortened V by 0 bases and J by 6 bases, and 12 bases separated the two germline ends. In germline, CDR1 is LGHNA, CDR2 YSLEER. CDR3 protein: CASSQDLGQSNEQFF. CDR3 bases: TGCGCCAGCAGCCAAGATCTTGGACAGAGCAATGAGCAGTTCTTC.

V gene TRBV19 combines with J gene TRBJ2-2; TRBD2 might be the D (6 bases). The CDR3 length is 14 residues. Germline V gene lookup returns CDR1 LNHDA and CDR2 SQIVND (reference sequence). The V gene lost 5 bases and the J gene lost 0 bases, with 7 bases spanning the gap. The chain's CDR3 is CASSGGANTGELFF. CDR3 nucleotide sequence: TGTGCCAGTAGTGGCGGGGCGAACACCGGGGAGCTGTTTTTT. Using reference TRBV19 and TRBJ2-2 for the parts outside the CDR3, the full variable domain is DGGITQSPKYLFRKEGQNVTLSCEQNLNHDAMYWYRQDPGQGLRLIYYSQIVNDFQKGDIAEGYSVSREKKESFPLTVTSAQKNPTAFYLCASSGGANTGELFFGEGSRLTVL.

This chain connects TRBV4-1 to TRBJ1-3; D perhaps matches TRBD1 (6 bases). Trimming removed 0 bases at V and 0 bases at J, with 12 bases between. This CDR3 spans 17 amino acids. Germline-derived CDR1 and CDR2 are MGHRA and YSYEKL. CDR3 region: CASSQEQQGFSGNTIYF. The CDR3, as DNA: TGCGCCAGCAGCCAAGAGCAACAGGGCTTCTCTGGAAACACCATATATTTT.

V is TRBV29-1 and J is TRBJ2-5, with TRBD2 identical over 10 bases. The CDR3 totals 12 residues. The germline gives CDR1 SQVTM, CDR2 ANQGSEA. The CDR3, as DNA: TGCAGTTCCGGGACTAGCGCTGAGACCCAGTACTTC. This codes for CSSGTSAETQYF.

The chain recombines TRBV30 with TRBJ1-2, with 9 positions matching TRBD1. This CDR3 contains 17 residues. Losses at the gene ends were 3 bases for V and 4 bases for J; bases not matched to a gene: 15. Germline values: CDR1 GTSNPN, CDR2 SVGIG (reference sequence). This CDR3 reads CAWSPGWTGEIVYGYTF. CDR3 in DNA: TGTGCCTGGAGCCCGGGGTGGACAGGGGAAATTGTCTATGGCTACACCTTC.

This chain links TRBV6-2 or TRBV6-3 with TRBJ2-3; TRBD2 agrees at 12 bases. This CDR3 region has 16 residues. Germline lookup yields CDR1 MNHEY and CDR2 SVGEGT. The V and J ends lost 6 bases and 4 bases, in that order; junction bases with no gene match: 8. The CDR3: CASSWTSGEPADTQYF. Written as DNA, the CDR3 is TGTGCCAGCAGCTGGACTAGCGGGGAACCGGCAGATACGCAGTATTTT.

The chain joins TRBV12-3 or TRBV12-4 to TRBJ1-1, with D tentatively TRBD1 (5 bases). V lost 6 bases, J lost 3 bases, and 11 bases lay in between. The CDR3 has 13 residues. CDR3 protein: CASSHDRDTEAFF. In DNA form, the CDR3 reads TGTGCCAGCAGCCACGACAGAGACACTGAAGCTTTCTTT.

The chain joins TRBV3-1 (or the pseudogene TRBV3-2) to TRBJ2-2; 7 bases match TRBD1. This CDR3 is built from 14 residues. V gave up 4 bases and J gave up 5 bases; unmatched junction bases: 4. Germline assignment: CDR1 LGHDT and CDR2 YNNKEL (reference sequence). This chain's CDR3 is CASSPDRMTGELFF. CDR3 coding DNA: TGTGCCAGCAGCCCGGACAGGATGACCGGGGAGCTGTTTTTT.

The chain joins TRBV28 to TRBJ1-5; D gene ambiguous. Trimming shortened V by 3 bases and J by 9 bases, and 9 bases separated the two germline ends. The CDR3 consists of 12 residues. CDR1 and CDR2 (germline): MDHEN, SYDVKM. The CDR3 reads CASSLSYPPQHF. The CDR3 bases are TGTGCCAGCAGTTTGTCTTATCCGCCCCAGCATTTT.

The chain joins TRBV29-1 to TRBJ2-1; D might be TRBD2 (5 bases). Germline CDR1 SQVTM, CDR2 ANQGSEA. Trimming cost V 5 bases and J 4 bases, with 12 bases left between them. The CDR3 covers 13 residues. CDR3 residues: CSVRTPLYNEQFF. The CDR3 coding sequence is TGCAGCGTTAGGACTCCCCTTTACAATGAGCAGTTCTTC.

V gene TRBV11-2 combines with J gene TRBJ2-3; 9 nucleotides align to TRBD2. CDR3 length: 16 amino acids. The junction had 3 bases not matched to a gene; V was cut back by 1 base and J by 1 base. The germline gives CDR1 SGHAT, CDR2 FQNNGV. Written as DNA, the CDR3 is TGTGCCAGCAGCTTAGGAGCGGGAGGTGGCACAGATACGCAGTATTTT. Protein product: CASSLGAGGGTDTQYF.

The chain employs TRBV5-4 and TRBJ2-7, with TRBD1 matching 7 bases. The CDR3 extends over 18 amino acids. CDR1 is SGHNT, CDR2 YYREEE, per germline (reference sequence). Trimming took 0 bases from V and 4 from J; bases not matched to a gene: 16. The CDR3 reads CASSLGPPQGTTLYEQYF. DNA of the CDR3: TGTGCCAGCAGCTTGGGACCACCACAGGGGACAACCCTATACGAGCAGTACTTC. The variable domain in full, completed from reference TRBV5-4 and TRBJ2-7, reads ETGVTQSPTHLIKTRGQQVTLRCSSQSGHNTVSWYQQALGQGPQFIFQYYREEENGRGNFPPRFSGLQFPNYSSELNVNALELDDSALYLCASSLGPPQGTTLYEQYFGPGTRLTVT.

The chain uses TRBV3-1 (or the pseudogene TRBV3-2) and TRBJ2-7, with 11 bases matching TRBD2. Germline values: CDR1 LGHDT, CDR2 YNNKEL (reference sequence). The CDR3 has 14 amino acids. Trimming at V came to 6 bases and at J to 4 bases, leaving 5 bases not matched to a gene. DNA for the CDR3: TGTGCCAGCAGTACTAGCGGGAGTGTGTACGAGCAGTACTTC. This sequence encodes CASSTSGSVYEQYF.

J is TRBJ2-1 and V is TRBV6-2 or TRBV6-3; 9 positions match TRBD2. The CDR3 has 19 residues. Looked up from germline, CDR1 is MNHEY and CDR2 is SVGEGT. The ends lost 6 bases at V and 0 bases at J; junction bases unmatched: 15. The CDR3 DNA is TGTGCCAGCAGCGACGTGATGCTAGCGGGACCGAGCTCCTACAATGAGCAGTTCTTC. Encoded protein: CASSDVMLAGPSSYNEQFF.

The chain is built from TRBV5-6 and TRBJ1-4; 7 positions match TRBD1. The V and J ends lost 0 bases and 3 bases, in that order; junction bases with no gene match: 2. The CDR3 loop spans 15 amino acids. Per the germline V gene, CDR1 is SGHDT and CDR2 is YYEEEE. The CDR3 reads CASSLVGTANEKLFF. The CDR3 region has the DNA TGTGCCAGCAGCTTGGTTGGGACAGCTAATGAAAAACTGTTTTTT.

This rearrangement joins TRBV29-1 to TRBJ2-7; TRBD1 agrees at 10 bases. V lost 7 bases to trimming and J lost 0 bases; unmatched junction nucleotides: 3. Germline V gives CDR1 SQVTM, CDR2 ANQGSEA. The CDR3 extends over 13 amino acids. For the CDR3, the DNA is TGCAGCGCGGGACAGGGGCCCTCCTACGAGCAGTACTTC. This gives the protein CSAGQGPSYEQYF.